Listed here are 5 T cell receptor beta chains from one sample, sequenced in a study of PD-L1 blockade in urothelial cancer. Here immunoSEQ multiplex PCR was the method, and the copy in TCRdb shows in-frame clones only, minus some. The sample has 40,000 to 55,000 clones, approximately 80% seen once. The material was PBMCs, obtained around atezolizumab (anti-PD-L1) treatment. These receptors all come from a man aged 40-50 years with urothelial cancer.

DNA of the CDR3: TGTGCCAGCCGTTCAGTCAGAGGGCGCTTCTTAGGAGGCTACACCTTC. Its protein is CASRSVRGRFLGGYTF. The chain recombines TRBV11-2 with TRBJ1-2; D gene uncertain. Trimming removed 8 bases from V and 8 bases from J, with 27 bases in between. CDR1 is SGHAT, CDR2 FQNNGV, per germline. This CDR3 has 16 residues.

This chain connects TRBV28 to TRBJ1-5, with D perhaps matching TRBD1 (6 bases). Trimming shortened V by 7 bases and J by 8 bases, and 18 bases separated the two germline ends. This CDR3 is built from 14 residues. Germline V lookup: CDR1 MDHEN, CDR2 SYDVKM. DNA for the CDR3: TGTGCCAGCATCGGACAGATGCGCGGAGAGCCCCAGCATTTT. The encoded protein is CASIGQMRGEPQHF. The full variable domain, its missing parts supplied by reference TRBV28 and TRBJ1-5, is DVKVTQSSRYLVKRTGEKVFLECVQDMDHENMFWYRQDPGLGLRLIYFSYDVKMKEKGDIPEGYSVSREKKERFSLILESASTNQTSMYLCASIGQMRGEPQHFGDGTRLSIL.

This chain links TRBV7-9 with TRBJ2-1; D might be TRBD1 (8 bases). Germline values: CDR1 SEHNR, CDR2 FQNEAQ (reference sequence). The CDR3 spans 19 residues. Between the trimmed V and J ends, which lost 1 base and 5 bases, there was a span of 24 bases. The CDR3 bases are TGTGCCAGCAGCTTAGTAGGACAGGGTCTAGCGGTGGGTAACAATGAGCAGTTCTTC. It translates to CASSLVGQGLAVGNNEQFF.

The rearrangement uses TRBV4-1 and TRBJ2-3; unclear D gene. The germline gives CDR1 MGHRA, CDR2 YSYEKL. CDR3 length: 14 residues. Between the trimmed V and J ends, which lost 0 bases and 0 bases, there was a span of 4 bases. CDR3 residues: CASSQDSSTDTQYF. The CDR3, as DNA: TGCGCCAGCAGCCAAGACTCCAGCACAGATACGCAGTATTTT.

This clone was seen once. The chain uses TRBV7-9 and TRBJ2-7; 7 bases are a match to TRBD2. Trimming took 5 bases from V and 5 from J; bases not matched to a gene: 9. CDR3 length: 14 amino acids. Germline-derived CDR1 and CDR2 are SEHNR and FQNEAQ (reference sequence). The CDR3 region has the DNA TGTGCCAGCAGCCGAGCGGGGTCTGGCAACGAGCAGTACTTC. It is translated as CASSRAGSGNEQYF.